This T cell receptor beta chain was found in a study of CD8 T cells in ankylosing spondylitis. There are a few counts of this clonotype. A single record per CDR3 protein comes from TCRdb applying MiXCR to the 5' RACE reads. The sample records under 450,000 distinct CDR3 sequences, 20% to 25% being singletons. The germline V and J ends were trimmed by 0 bases and 4 bases, with 15 bases remaining between them. CDR3 length: 16 amino acids. CDR1 LGHDT and CDR2 YNNKEL come from the germline V gene (reference sequence). The source is a male donor with ankylosing spondylitis or in good health (not recorded which). The sample comprised blood, either unsorted or a sorted T cell fraction (not recorded which). V and J are TRBV3-1 and TRBJ2-5, with D perhaps TRBD2 (6 bases). In DNA, the CDR3 is TGTGCCAGCAGCCAAGATGGTAGGAGGGGTAGAGAGACCCAGTACTTC. This encodes CASSQDGRRGRETQYF.